The 23 T cell receptor beta chains below all came from one sample that was sequenced in a study of tumor-infiltrating lymphocytes in primary liver carcinoma. cDNA specific to TCR beta was made from roughly 500 ng of total RNA, with a constant-region primer employed for priming. Employing slightly modified ARM-PCR, three nested multiplex PCR rounds were run, and these gave rise to the TCR beta libraries. TRBV1-TRBV30 forward primers paired with a C-beta reverse primer were used in the first two PCR rounds, which ran about 11 cycles each. TCRdb re-analysed the multiplex PCR reads in MiXCR, keeping a single row per CDR3 protein. The table lists approximately 330,000 distinct CDR3 sequences, almost 65% of them singletons. Germline DNA was also extracted, while the blood RNA originated from unsorted whole blood. The sample taken for sequencing was peripheral blood. All receptors derive from a man aged 40-49 years with primary liver carcinoma and hepatitis B virus infection.

A note on this clonotype: At one end, the junction sequence differs from germline, possibly due to a read error. This sequence joins TRBV12-3 or TRBV12-4 and TRBJ2-6, with TRBD2 identical over 10 bases. This CDR3 is built from 17 residues. Here the CDR3 reads CASGGASGSLGANVMTF. CDR3 bases: TGTGCCAGCGGAGGGGCTAGCGGGAGTCTGGGGGCCAACGTCATGACTTTC.

This clonotype was counted ten times or more. V and J are TRBV11-3 and TRBJ1-5; perhaps TRBD1 as D (5 bases). CDR1 and CDR2 (germline): SGHNT, YENEEA. V lost 0 bases and J 6 bases, leaving 12 bases between the germline ends. This CDR3 comprises 15 residues. CDR3 protein: CASSLDLGVAQPQHF. The CDR3 DNA is TGTGCCAGCAGCTTAGATCTGGGGGTGGCTCAGCCCCAGCATTTT.

This clonotype was seen only once. An end of the junction differs from the germline gene, which may be a read error. This chain links TRBV11-2 with TRBJ2-1; D remains ambiguous. CDR3 length equals 14 residues. Germline assignment: CDR1 SGHAT and CDR2 FQNNGV. The CDR3 reads CVSTIYRLVCEQFF. CDR3 DNA sequence: TGTGTCAGCACCATATACCGGCTAGTTTGTGAGCAGTTCTTC. Variable domain in full (rest from reference TRBV11-2 and TRBJ2-1): EAGVAQSPRYKIIEKRQSVAFWCNPISGHATLYWYQQILGQGPKLLIQFQNNGVVDDSQLPKDRFSAERLKGVDSTLKIQPAKLEDSAVYLCVSTIYRLVCEQFFGPGTRLTVL.

In the case of this clonotype: The junction shows a germline mismatch at one end, possibly a read error. The chain employs TRBV11-2 and TRBJ2-7; D possibly corresponds to TRBD2 (5 bases). Germline V gives CDR1 SGHAT, CDR2 FQNNGV. This CDR3 contains 13 residues. CDR3 DNA: TGTACCAGCAGTTTTAGGGAGTTGGGCGAGCAGTACTTC. It encodes CTSSFRELGEQYF.

CDR3 protein: CASSERREAAGELFF. As DNA, the CDR3 is TGTGCCAGCAGTGAAAGGCGGGAGGCCGCCGGGGAGCTGTTTTTT. This chain uses TRBV2 with TRBJ2-2, with 8 positions matching TRBD2. The ends lost 2 bases at V and 6 bases at J; junction bases unmatched: 5. Germline V lookup: CDR1 SNHLY, CDR2 FYNNEI. This CDR3 has 15 amino acids. The full variable domain, its missing parts supplied by reference TRBV2 and TRBJ2-2, is EPEVTQTPSHQVTQMGQEVILRCVPISNHLYFYWYRQILGQKVEFLVSFYNNEISEKSEIFDDQFSVERPDGSNFTLKIRSTKLEDSAMYFCASSERREAAGELFFGEGSRLTVL.

This clonotype was found once. A much more abundant neighbour one base away suggests this may be a read error. This chain links TRBV12-3 or TRBV12-4 with TRBJ2-1; D unclear. The CDR3 extends over 13 amino acids. V lost 7 bases to trimming and J lost 4 bases, with 11 bases between them. The CDR3, as DNA: TGTGCCAGCACTTCGGACCGGTACAATGAGCAGTTCTTC. Its protein is CASTSDRYNEQFF.

V gene TRBV28 combines with J gene TRBJ2-7, with 7 positions matching TRBD2. V dropped 6 bases and J dropped 3; count of bases not matched to a gene: 26. CDR3 length equals 20 residues. In germline, CDR1 is MDHEN, CDR2 SYDVKM. CDR3 sequence reads: CASSRLPGYGLGLSFYEQYF. DNA for the CDR3: TGTGCCAGCAGCCGCCTACCGGGCTACGGACTAGGGTTATCCTTCTACGAGCAGTACTTC.

Worth noting for this clonotype: This may come from a read error, since a much larger clone is one base off. The chain carries TRBV6-5 and TRBJ2-7; D unclear. Germline lookup yields CDR1 MNHEY and CDR2 SVGAGI. The length of the CDR3 is 9 residues. The CDR3 nucleotides are TGTGCCAGCAGTTACGAGCAGTGCTTC. Translating gives CASSYEQCF.

Notes on this clonotype: The junction departs from germline at one end; a sequencing error may be responsible. The rearrangement links TRBV30 to TRBJ2-7, with D possibly being TRBD1 or TRBD2 (5 bases each). The V gene's germline CDR1 is GTSNPN and CDR2 SVGIG (reference sequence). CDR3 length equals 13 residues. The CDR3: CVWSWGKGYEQYF. CDR3 bases: TGTGTCTGGAGTTGGGGGAAGGGCTACGAGCAGTACTTC.

A remark on this clonotype: A junction end diverges from the germline sequence, so it may reflect a read error. The V gene is TRBV11-2, the J gene TRBJ2-7; 7 positions agree with TRBD2. CDR1 SGHAT and CDR2 FQNNGV come from the germline V gene. CDR3 length equals 14 residues. The CDR3 here is CAGSTPGGGREHYF. In nucleotides, the CDR3 is TGTGCCGGCAGCACCCCAGGCGGGGGTCGCGAGCACTACTTC.

This clonotype was seen just once. The germline gene is not matched at one end of the junction; a read error may be the cause. J is TRBJ2-6 and V is TRBV11-3, with D possibly being TRBD1 (5 bases). Germline-derived CDR1 and CDR2 are SGHNT and YENEEA. The CDR3 contains 16 residues. CDR3 DNA: TGTACCAACAGCTCGACAGCACAGTCTGGGGCCAATGTCCTGACTTTC. Its protein is CTNSSTAQSGANVLTF.

This clonotype was detected a few times. The chain is built from TRBV5-5 and TRBJ1-2, with D maybe TRBD1 (5 bases). The V end lost 4 bases, the J end lost 7 bases, and 20 bases lay between the germline ends. This CDR3 comprises 15 residues. The germline V gene encodes CDR1 SGHKS and CDR2 YYEKEE (reference sequence). CDR3 loop: CASSLRDRHPSGYTF. For the CDR3, the DNA is TGTGCCAGCAGCCTACGGGACCGCCACCCCTCTGGCTACACCTTC. Combining the CDR3 with reference TRBV5-5 and TRBJ1-2 gives the whole variable domain DAGVTQSPTHLIKTRGQQVTLRCSPISGHKSVSWYQQVLGQGPQFIFQYYEKEERGRGNFPDRFSARQFPNYSSELNVNALLLGDSALYLCASSLRDRHPSGYTFGSGTRLTVV.

The chain couples TRBV5-8 to TRBJ2-1; 7 bases are a match to TRBD2. This CDR3 has 14 residues. The germline V gene encodes CDR1 SGHTS and CDR2 YDEGEE. The V gene end was trimmed by 4 bases and the J gene end by 5 bases; junction bases not matched to a gene: 6. DNA of the CDR3: TGTGCCAGCAGCCGACGCAGCGGGAACAATGAGCAGTTCTTC. It yields the protein CASSRRSGNNEQFF.

Details on this clonotype: A junction end diverges from the germline sequence, so it may reflect a read error. The rearrangement joins TRBV11-2 to TRBJ2-7; 7 bases align to TRBD2. Per germline, CDR1 SGHAT and CDR2 FQNNGV. The CDR3 runs 14 residues. CDR3 nucleotides: TGTACCAGCAGCATCGGGACTACCACCTACGAGCAGTACTTC. Translation: CTSSIGTTTYEQYF. The variable domain in full, completed from reference TRBV11-2 and TRBJ2-7, reads EAGVAQSPRYKIIEKRQSVAFWCNPISGHATLYWYQQILGQGPKLLIQFQNNGVVDDSQLPKDRFSAERLKGVDSTLKIQPAKLEDSAVYLCTSSIGTTTYEQYFGPGTRLTVT.

V usage is TRBV11-2 and J usage is TRBJ1-4; 11 nucleotides agree with TRBD1. The CDR3 totals 15 residues. Per the germline V gene, CDR1 is SGHAT and CDR2 is FQNNGV. V was clipped by 4 bases and J by 7 bases; unmatched bases: 5. The CDR3 here is CASSSRTGGCEKLFF. DNA of the CDR3: TGTGCCAGCAGCTCCCGGACAGGGGGCTGTGAAAAACTGTTTTTT.

Turning to this clonotype: Germline is not matched at one junction end, which may reflect a read error. This rearrangement joins TRBV11-1 to TRBJ1-1, with 8 bases matching TRBD1. Germline V lookup: CDR1 SGHAT, CDR2 FQDESV (reference sequence). CDR3 size: 14 residues. DNA for the CDR3: TGTGCCAGCAGCTCACAGGGGGGTGGTACTGAAGCTCTCTTT. Amino acids: CASSSQGGGTEALF. The whole variable domain, remainder taken from reference TRBV11-1 and TRBJ1-1, is EAEVAQSPRYKITEKSQAVAFWCDPISGHATLYWYRQILGQGPELLVQFQDESVVDDSQLPKDRFSAERLKGVDSTLKIQPAELGDSAMYLCASSSQGGGTEALFGQGTRLTVV.

This clonotype was found once. As the CDR3 is not closed by the conserved phenylalanine or tryptophan, this likely results from a read error. The chain is built from TRBV11-3 and TRBJ2-7; unclear D gene. Looked up from germline, CDR1 is SGHNT and CDR2 is YENEEA. There are 15 residues in the CDR3. The CDR3 protein is CASSYKRRLRPEQYL. The CDR3 DNA reads as TGTGCCAGTAGCTATAAAAGACGTCTCCGTCCCGAGCAGTACCTC.

In its sample, this clonotype was seen many times. J is TRBJ2-7 and V is TRBV29-1; 12 nucleotides align to TRBD2. With V trimmed by 4 bases and J by 3 bases, 19 bases remained unmatched. Germline-derived CDR1 and CDR2 are SQVTM and ANQGSEA. The CDR3 totals 19 residues. CDR3: CSVAVRGGLAGPINYEQYF. The CDR3 DNA sequence: TGCAGCGTTGCAGTTCGGGGAGGACTAGCGGGACCCATAAACTACGAGCAGTACTTC.

On this clonotype: One junction end disagrees with the germline gene, perhaps due to a read error. The genes are TRBV5-1 and TRBJ1-2, with 7 bases lining up with TRBD1. Looked up from germline, CDR1 is SGHRS and CDR2 is YFSETQ. There are 14 residues in the CDR3. The CDR3 protein is CASSSGQALPRIRF. The CDR3 DNA reads TGCGCCAGCAGCTCAGGACAGGCCCTTCCCAGGATACGATTC.

The V call is TRBV11-2, the J call TRBJ2-3; D is ambiguous. The CDR3 extends over 15 amino acids. The germline gives CDR1 SGHAT, CDR2 FQNNGV. The CDR3 region is CGSSLGLQGTDTQYF. CDR3 bases: TGTGGCAGTAGCTTAGGGCTACAAGGCACAGATACGCAGTATTTT.

This clonotype was counted ten times or more. V gene TRBV11-1 combines with J gene TRBJ2-7, with no clear D. This CDR3 contains 11 residues. V lost 0 bases and J 5 bases, leaving 2 bases between the germline ends. The germline gives CDR1 SGHAT, CDR2 FQDESV (reference sequence). The CDR3 reads CASSLAHEQYF. CDR3 DNA sequence: TGTGCCAGCAGCTTAGCGCACGAGCAGTACTTC.

This clonotype was observed a few times. The CDR3 region is CASSFSNRLLNTGELFF. The CDR3 DNA sequence: TGCGCCAGCAGCTTTTCGAATCGGCTTTTGAACACCGGGGAGCTGTTTTTT. The genes are TRBV5-1 and TRBJ2-2; D gene unclear. The V end lost 2 bases, the J end lost 1 base, and 15 bases lay between the germline ends. The germline gives CDR1 SGHRS, CDR2 YFSETQ. The CDR3 consists of 17 residues.

On this clonotype itself: This sequence may be a read error, since a much larger clone differs from it by one base. The genes are TRBV6-1 and TRBJ1-5; the D is unclear. This CDR3 region has 14 residues. The germline gives CDR1 MNHNS, CDR2 SASEGT. For the CDR3, the DNA is TGTGCCTGCAGTCCACGGACTGAGAATCAGCCCCAGCATTTT. It specifies CACSPRTENQPQHF.